This T cell receptor (beta chain) was captured in a study of T cells after somatic rescue of genetic block (dated by TCRdb to 2018 to 2021). Notes on the research overall: What the study looked at was long-term robustness, specifically in a T-cell system that came about through somatic rescue of a genetic block in T-cell development.

The library was built by means of the immunoSEQ multiplex PCR assay. TCRdb took over this immuneACCESS table, retaining in-frame rearrangements with V and J assigned. Such tables are incomplete; in checked studies, under half of the missing clones stem from an unresolved V gene, and the remainder is unexplained. Recorded for this sample are tens of thousands of clones; roughly 91% of them occurred a single time. 2.8% of the sample comes from the top ten. From the cysteine up to the phenylalanine, the CDR3 has a length of 12 residues. Only the CDR3 portion is preserved as DNA: 36 bases, with reading frame beginning at the first base. Reading the germline V gene gives CDR1 SQVTM and CDR2 ANQGSEA. The junction carries 13 bases between V and J, which are trimmed by 7 bases and 4 bases respectively. This clone was picked up a small number of times. What this receptor recognizes is not known. No clone much larger than this one lies a single base away; base qualities are absent.

Recombination joined TRBV29-1 with TRBJ2-5, with an unclear D gene assignment. Specimen: peripheral blood mononuclear cells (PBMCs). The TCR was taken from a man under 40. DNA sequence: TGCAGCGCCCGGTTGGGTGTAGAGACCCAGTACTTC. It is translated as CSARLGVETQYF.